Below, 7 T cell receptor beta chains from the same sample are listed, as sequenced in a study of cytomegalovirus exposure and HLA in healthy donors. Clones were read by immunoSEQ multiplex PCR, and TCRdb kept only the in-frame ones, dropping some. The sample consists of about 79,000 clones, roughly 93% of them appearing once. What was sequenced was PBMCs. These receptors all come from a woman aged 30 to 39 in good health and CMV-seronegative.

The chain uses TRBV28 and TRBJ2-7; weak D call: TRBD1 (5 bases). Looked up from germline, CDR1 is MDHEN and CDR2 is SYDVKM. Deletions cut 3 bases from V and 4 bases from J, with 19 bases between. This CDR3 is 16 amino acids long. CDR3 amino acids: CASSFPLTGARYEQYF. The CDR3 bases are TGTGCCAGCAGTTTTCCTCTAACTGGGGCCCGGTACGAGCAGTACTTC.

The gene calls are TRBV5-1 and TRBJ2-7; 7 bases map to TRBD2. This CDR3 region has 18 residues. CDR1 is SGHRS, CDR2 YFSETQ, per germline. Unmatched junction bases numbered 24, after V lost 3 bases and J lost 9 bases. The CDR3: CASSSSGTYGFSGGVQYF. The CDR3, as DNA: TGCGCCAGCAGCTCGAGCGGGACCTATGGGTTTTCGGGGGGAGTGCAGTACTTC.

The CDR3 coding sequence is TGTGCCAGCAGCCAAGGGACAGGGGTTCGAGGGGACGAGCAGTACTTC. Its protein product is CASSQGTGVRGDEQYF. The genes are TRBV5-8 and TRBJ2-7, with 10 bases lining up with TRBD1. With V trimmed by 4 bases and J by 5 bases, 12 bases remained unmatched. The CDR3 sequence is 16 residues long. Germline-derived CDR1 and CDR2 are SGHTS and YDEGEE. Combining the CDR3 with reference TRBV5-8 and TRBJ2-7 gives the whole variable domain EAGVTQSPTHLIKTRGQQATLRCSPISGHTSVYWYQQALGLGLQFLLWYDEGEERNRGNFPPRFSGRQFPNYSSELNVNALELEDSALYLCASSQGTGVRGDEQYFGPGTRLTVT.

The chain links TRBV19 to TRBJ1-5; 7 positions match TRBD1. This CDR3 is built from 17 residues. In germline, CDR1 is LNHDA, CDR2 SQIVND (reference sequence). Trimming removed 9 bases from V and 1 base from J; junction bases left unmatched: 15. The CDR3: CASIAGGGGGSNQPQHF. CDR3 nucleotides: TGTGCCAGCATAGCGGGGGGAGGGGGCGGGAGCAATCAGCCCCAGCATTTT.

This clone was detected only once. This sequence joins TRBV6-5 and TRBJ1-1; D not resolved. The germline V gene encodes CDR1 MNHEY and CDR2 SVGAGI. The CDR3 sequence is 13 residues long. V lost 3 bases and J lost 5, with 10 bases in between. The CDR3: CASSYSPRTEAFF. CDR3 sequence (DNA): TGTGCCAGCAGTTATTCTCCCCGGACTGAAGCTTTCTTT.

This clone was picked up a small number of times. V is TRBV2 and J is TRBJ2-7; tentative D call: TRBD1 (5 bases). Trimming cost V 3 bases and J 6 bases, with 12 bases left between them. This CDR3 spans 13 amino acids. Germline loops: CDR1 SNHLY, CDR2 FYNNEI. The CDR3 nucleotides read TGTGCCAGCAGTGACGGCAGGGTGGGCGAGCAGTACTTC. It is translated as CASSDGRVGEQYF.

The chain uses TRBV5-6 and TRBJ2-7; 12 nucleotides line up with TRBD2. V dropped 2 bases and J dropped 1; count of bases not matched to a gene: 7. Germline V gives CDR1 SGHDT, CDR2 YYEEEE. The CDR3 runs 17 residues. CDR3 region: CASSFSLGLAGSYEQYF. The CDR3 DNA reads TGTGCCAGCAGCTTCTCCCTAGGACTAGCGGGATCCTACGAGCAGTACTTC.